This T cell receptor beta chain was obtained from a study of blood T cell repertoires in COVID-19. Across the whole study: Sites in the United States, Italy and Spain provided acute and convalescent COVID-19 samples. From T cells, B-cell-depleted T cells, or PBMCs came the material, which was cDNA or gDNA.

This CDR3 has 14 residues. CDR1 and CDR2 from the germline V gene are MRHNA and SNTAGT. The V and J ends lost 3 bases and 4 bases, in that order; junction bases with no gene match: 3. The authors' processing: Researchers report that nucleated cell counts were estimated from reference gene primer amplification. The assay was immunoSEQ multiplex PCR, and TCRdb's table has in-frame clones only and misses some. The DNA gave D and trimming, while V, J and clone size come from that table. This sample yields 50,000 to 65,000 clones, of which about 86% are seen a single time; approximately 6% belongs to the top ten.

This receptor was obtained from a human donor in a cohort sampled during active COVID-19. What was sequenced was peripheral blood. This chain connects TRBV6-4 to TRBJ1-2; the match to TRBD1 covers 9 bases. The CDR3 loop is CASSEGTGRYGYTF. Here the CDR3 DNA reads TGTGCCAGCAGTGAAGGGACAGGGCGCTATGGCTACACCTTC.